This TCR beta chain comes out of a study of blood T cell repertoires in COVID-19. Study-wide background: Some COVID-19 samples were acute and others convalescent; all came from the United States, Italy and Spain. PBMCs, B-cell-depleted T cells, or T cells were the source of the cDNA or gDNA that made up the material.

Original handling: Reference gene primer amplification gave estimated nucleated cell counts. Some clones are missing from TCRdb's copy, which holds only in-frame ones; the method was immunoSEQ multiplex PCR. V and J calls and clone size are as listed in that table; D and trimming were resolved from the DNA. The repertoire has about 250,000 clones, around 88% of them found once; the top ten carry around 8.1%. This clone was picked up a small number of times. There are 15 residues in the CDR3. The germline V and J ends were trimmed by 2 bases and 4 bases, with 14 bases remaining between them. Germline loops: CDR1 MNHEY, CDR2 SVGEGT.

The sequencing input was peripheral blood. This sequence joins TRBV6-2 or TRBV6-3 and TRBJ1-2; possible D gene TRBD1, 5 bases. This TCR came from a man aged 35-49 years with active or convalescent COVID-19. The CDR3 coding sequence is TGTGCCAGCAGTTACAGCCCGGGGGTCCCCTATGGCTACACCTTC. It is translated as CASSYSPGVPYGYTF.